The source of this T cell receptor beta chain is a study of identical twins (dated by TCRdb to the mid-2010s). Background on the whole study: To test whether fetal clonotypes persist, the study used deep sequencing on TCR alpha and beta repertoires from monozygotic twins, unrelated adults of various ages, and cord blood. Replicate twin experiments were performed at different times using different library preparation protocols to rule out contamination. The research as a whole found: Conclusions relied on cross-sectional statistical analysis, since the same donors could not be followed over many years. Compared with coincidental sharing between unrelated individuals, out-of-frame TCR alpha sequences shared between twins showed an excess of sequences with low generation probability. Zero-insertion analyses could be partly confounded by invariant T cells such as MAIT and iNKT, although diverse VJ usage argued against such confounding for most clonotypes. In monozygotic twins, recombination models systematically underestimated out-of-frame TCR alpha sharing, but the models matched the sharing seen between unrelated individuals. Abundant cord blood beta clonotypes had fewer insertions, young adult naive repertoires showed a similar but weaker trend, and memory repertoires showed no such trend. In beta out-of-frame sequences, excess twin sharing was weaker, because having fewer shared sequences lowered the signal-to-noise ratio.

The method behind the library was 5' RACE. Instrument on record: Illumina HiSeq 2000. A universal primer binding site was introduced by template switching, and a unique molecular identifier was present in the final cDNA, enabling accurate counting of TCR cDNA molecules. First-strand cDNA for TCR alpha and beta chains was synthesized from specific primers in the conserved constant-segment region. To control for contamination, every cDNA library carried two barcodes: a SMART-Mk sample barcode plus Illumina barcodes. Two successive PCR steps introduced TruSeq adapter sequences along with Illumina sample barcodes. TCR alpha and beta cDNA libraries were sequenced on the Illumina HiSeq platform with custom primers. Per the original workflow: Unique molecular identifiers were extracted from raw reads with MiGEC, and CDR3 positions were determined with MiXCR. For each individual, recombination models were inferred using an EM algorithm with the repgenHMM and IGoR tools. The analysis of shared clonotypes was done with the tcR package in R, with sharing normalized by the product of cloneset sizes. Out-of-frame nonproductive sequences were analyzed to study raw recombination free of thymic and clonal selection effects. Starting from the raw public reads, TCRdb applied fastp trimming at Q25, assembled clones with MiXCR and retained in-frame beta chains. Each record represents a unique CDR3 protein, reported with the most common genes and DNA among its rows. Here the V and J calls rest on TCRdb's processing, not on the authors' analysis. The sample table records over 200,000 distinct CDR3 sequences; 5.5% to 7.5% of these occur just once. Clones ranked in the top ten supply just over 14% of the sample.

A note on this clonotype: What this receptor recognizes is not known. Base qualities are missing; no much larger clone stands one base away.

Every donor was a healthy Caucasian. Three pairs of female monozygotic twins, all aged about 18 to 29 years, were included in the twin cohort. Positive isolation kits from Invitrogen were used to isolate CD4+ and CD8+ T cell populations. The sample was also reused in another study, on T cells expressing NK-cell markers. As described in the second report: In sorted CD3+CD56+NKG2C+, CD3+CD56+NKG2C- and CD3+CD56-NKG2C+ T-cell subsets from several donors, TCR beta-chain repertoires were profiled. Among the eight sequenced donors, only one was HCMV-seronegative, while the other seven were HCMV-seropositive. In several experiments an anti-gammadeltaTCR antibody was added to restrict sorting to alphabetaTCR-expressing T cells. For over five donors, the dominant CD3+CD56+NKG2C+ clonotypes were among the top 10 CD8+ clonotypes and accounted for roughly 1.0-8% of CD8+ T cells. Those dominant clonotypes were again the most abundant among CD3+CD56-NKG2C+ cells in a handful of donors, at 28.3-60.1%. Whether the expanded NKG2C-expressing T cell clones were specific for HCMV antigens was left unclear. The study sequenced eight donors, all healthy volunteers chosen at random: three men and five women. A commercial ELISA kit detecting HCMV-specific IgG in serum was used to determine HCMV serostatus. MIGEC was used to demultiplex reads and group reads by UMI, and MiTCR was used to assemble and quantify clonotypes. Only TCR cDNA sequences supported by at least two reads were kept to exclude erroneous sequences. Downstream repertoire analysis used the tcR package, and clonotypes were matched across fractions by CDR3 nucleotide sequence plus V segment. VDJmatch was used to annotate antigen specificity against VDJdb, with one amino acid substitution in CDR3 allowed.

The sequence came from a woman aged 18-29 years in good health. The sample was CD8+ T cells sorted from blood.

The bases are TGCGCCAGCAGCTTGGCCAGTCTGAACACTGAAGCTTTCTTT. It specifies CASSLASLNTEAFF. The rearranged chain carries TRBV5-1 and TRBJ1-1; the D gene identity is not certain. Trimming removed 0 bases from V and 0 bases from J, leaving 6 bases between the germline ends. Measured from the cysteine to the phenylalanine, the CDR3 is 14 residues long. The CDR3 DNA has 42 bases and is translated from base 1. In the germline V gene, CDR1 corresponds to SGHRS and CDR2 to YFSETQ. The entire variable domain, with the stretches around the CDR3 drawn from the reference TRBV5-1 and TRBJ1-1 proteins, is KAGVTQTPRYLIKTRGQQVTLSCSPISGHRSVSWYQQTPGQGLQFLFEYFSETQRNKGNFPGRFSGRQFSNSRSEMNVSTLELGDSALYLCASSLASLNTEAFFGQGTRLTVV.